The 16 T cell receptor beta chains below all came from one sample that was sequenced in a study of blood T cell repertoires in COVID-19. Profiled with immunoSEQ multiplex PCR; TCRdb holds only in-frame clones, not every one. The sample has about 370,000 clones; 85% to 90% are singletons. Source material: PBMCs or T cells enriched from blood (not recorded which). These receptors originate from a man aged 18-30 years who had recovered from COVID-19.

The V gene is TRBV12-3 or TRBV12-4, the J gene TRBJ1-1; D possibly corresponds to TRBD1 (5 bases). The V gene lost 6 bases and the J gene lost 6 bases, with 11 bases spanning the gap. The CDR3 is made up of 12 amino acids. The CDR3 DNA reads TGTGCCAGCAGGCGAGGGACTGCTGAAGCTTTCTTT. Protein: CASRRGTAEAFF.

The J gene is TRBJ1-1, the V gene TRBV9; D gene unclear. Germline-derived CDR1 and CDR2 are SGDLS and YYNGEE. With 4 bases removed from V and 0 bases from J, the gap between germline ends came to 13 bases. There are 15 residues in the CDR3. In nucleotides, the CDR3 is TGTGCCAGCAGCCCCCGCCGCGGTCTGAACACTGAAGCTTTCTTT. Translation: CASSPRRGLNTEAFF.

This clone appeared a single time. The chain recombines TRBV19 with TRBJ2-1; 7 bases line up with TRBD2. The V segment lost 8 bases and the J segment 2 bases; nucleotides outside the gene matches: 9. Germline V gene sequence: CDR1 LNHDA, CDR2 SQIVND (reference sequence). This CDR3 is built from 15 residues. The CDR3 DNA follows: TGTGCCAGTGGGGCGGCAGCGGGGACCTACAATGAGCAGTTCTTC. This sequence encodes CASGAAAGTYNEQFF.

This chain connects TRBV4-2 to TRBJ2-7; 10 nucleotides line up with TRBD2. The CDR3 totals 16 residues. Per the germline V gene, CDR1 is LGHNA and CDR2 is YNFKEQ. V lost 4 bases, J lost 5 bases, and 11 bases stayed unmatched. This CDR3 reads CASSPRTSGLQNEQYF. In DNA form, the CDR3 reads TGTGCCAGCAGCCCACGGACTAGCGGACTACAAAACGAGCAGTACTTC.

The table lists this clone with a count of one. The V gene is TRBV7-9, the J gene TRBJ1-2; 9 bases are a match to TRBD1. This CDR3 region has 13 residues. The trim removed 4 bases at V and 8 bases at J, leaving 5 bases unmatched. The germline gives CDR1 SEHNR, CDR2 FQNEAQ (reference sequence). In DNA, the CDR3 is TGTGCCAGCAGCTCCCGGACAGGGGTAGGCTACACCTTC. Translation: CASSSRTGVGYTF.

As to this clone: A junction end diverges from the germline sequence, so it may reflect a read error. V gene TRBV7-9 combines with J gene TRBJ2-1, with D possibly TRBD1 on 5 matching bases. CDR3 length: 15 amino acids. Germline assignment: CDR1 SEHNR and CDR2 FQNEAQ (reference sequence). The CDR3 DNA reads as TGTGCCAGCAGTTTAGGCCCCACAGGTTACAATGAGCAGTTCTTC. Its protein is CASSLGPTGYNEQFF.

This chain connects TRBV6-5 to TRBJ2-2; 8 bases line up with TRBD1. The CDR3 length is 13 residues. Germline V gene sequence: CDR1 MNHEY, CDR2 SVGAGI. Germline trimming cut 8 bases from V and 5 bases from J; bases unmatched to any gene: 4. Here the CDR3 DNA reads TGTGCCAGCGCCTACAGGGGGACCGGGGAGCTGTTTTTT. Protein: CASAYRGTGELFF.

The V and J genes are TRBV3-1 (or the pseudogene TRBV3-2) and TRBJ1-5; D is ambiguous. The CDR3 consists of 12 residues. The V end lost 5 bases, the J end lost 4 bases, and 6 bases lay between the germline ends. Per the germline V gene, CDR1 is LGHDT and CDR2 is YNNKEL (reference sequence). CDR3 sequence (DNA): TGTGCCAGCAGCAATTTAAATCAGCCCCAGCATTTT. This codes for CASSNLNQPQHF.

The gene calls are TRBV27 and TRBJ1-4; 7 bases fit TRBD1. J lost 3 bases, V lost 5 bases, and 3 bases had no gene match. This CDR3 has 14 amino acids. Germline CDR1 and CDR2: MNHEY and SMNVEV (reference sequence). Here the CDR3 reads CASSQQGSNEKLFF. CDR3 nucleotides: TGTGCCAGCAGTCAACAGGGGTCTAATGAAAAACTGTTTTTT.

The chain is built from TRBV3-1 (or the pseudogene TRBV3-2) and TRBJ2-1; D gene uncertain. V dropped 2 bases and J dropped 6 bases, with 8 bases sitting between them. The CDR3 runs 13 residues. The germline V gene has CDR1 LGHDT and CDR2 YNNKEL (reference sequence). Here the CDR3 reads CASSQSRPNEQFF. Written as DNA, the CDR3 is TGTGCCAGCAGCCAAAGCCGCCCCAATGAGCAGTTCTTC.

The chain joins TRBV28 to TRBJ2-4; no clear D gene. The CDR3 contains 12 residues. V was shortened by 3 bases and J by 15 bases, with 15 bases between the two germline ends. Germline CDR1 MDHEN, CDR2 SYDVKM. The CDR3 sequence is CASSLLRVPGYF. CDR3 nucleotides: TGTGCCAGCAGTTTGCTCCGGGTCCCCGGGTACTTC.

This chain joins TRBV19 and TRBJ2-1, with TRBD2 matching 8 bases. The trim removed 2 bases at V and 6 bases at J, leaving 6 bases unmatched. Per the germline V gene, CDR1 is LNHDA and CDR2 is SQIVND (reference sequence). This CDR3 is 15 amino acids long. The CDR3 nucleotides read TGTGCCAGTAGTATATCGGGACTAGGTAGCAATGAGCAGTTCTTC. This translates into CASSISGLGSNEQFF.

This clone has more than one count but fewer than ten. The chain couples TRBV4-1 to TRBJ2-6, with 9 bases lining up with TRBD1. CDR1 is MGHRA and CDR2 is YSYEKL in the germline V gene. With V trimmed by 2 bases and J by 4 bases, 6 bases remained unmatched. CDR3 length equals 17 residues. CDR3 nucleotides: TGCGCCAGCAGCCAAACCGGGACAGGGTCCGGGGCCAACGTCCTGACTTTC. Residues: CASSQTGTGSGANVLTF.

The chain combines TRBV12-3 or TRBV12-4 with TRBJ1-2; possible D gene TRBD1, 6 bases. Trimming removed 10 bases from V and 4 bases from J, with 16 bases in between. This CDR3 has 13 amino acids. CDR3 region: CATHGQQPYGYTF. CDR3 DNA: TGTGCCACCCACGGACAGCAACCCTATGGCTACACCTTC.

This clone has only one observation. The chain recombines TRBV5-1 with TRBJ2-1; 8 nucleotides align to TRBD2. The CDR3 contains 17 residues. V was clipped by 0 bases and J by 5 bases; unmatched bases: 10. Looked up from germline, CDR1 is SGHRS and CDR2 is YFSETQ. CDR3 loop: CASSLAKGRGAHNEQFF. CDR3 sequence (DNA): TGCGCCAGCAGCTTGGCCAAGGGGCGGGGGGCTCACAATGAGCAGTTCTTC.

The chain is built from TRBV4-2 and TRBJ2-2; no clear D. Trimming took off 5 bases at V and 0 bases at J, with 4 bases between the two ends. From germline, CDR1 is LGHNA and CDR2 YNFKEQ. This CDR3 comprises 13 residues. CDR3 sequence reads: CASSGPNTGELFF. CDR3 DNA sequence: TGTGCCAGCAGCGGGCCGAACACCGGGGAGCTGTTTTTT.